One and the same sample provided the 27 T cell receptor beta chains below, sequenced in a study of OX40 agonist ivuxolimab in advanced cancers. The table came from immunoSEQ multiplex PCR; TCRdb's copy has only in-frame clones and leaves some out. This sample has about 16,000 clones, with 85% to 90% found just once. Specimen: CD4+ or CD8+ T cells sorted from blood, collected in a trial of the OX40 agonist ivuxolimab. The receptor set was obtained from an adult with an advanced solid tumor such as melanoma, head and neck, liver or kidney cancer.

V usage is TRBV7-2 and J usage is TRBJ2-1; D perhaps matches TRBD2 (5 bases). The germline V gene encodes CDR1 SGHTA and CDR2 FQGNSA. V dropped 6 bases and J dropped 0 bases, with 12 bases sitting between them. CDR3 length: 15 residues. CDR3 DNA: TGTGCCAGCAGTCGTACTAGAACCTCCTACAATGAGCAGTTCTTC. Protein product: CASSRTRTSYNEQFF. Full variable domain (missing parts from reference TRBV7-2 and TRBJ2-1): GAGVSQSPSNKVTEKGKDVELRCDPISGHTALYWYRQSLGQGLEFLIYFQGNSAPDKSGLPSDRFSAERTGGSVSTLTIQRTQQEDSAVYLCASSRTRTSYNEQFFGPGTRLTVL.

This chain links TRBV21-1 with TRBJ2-2; TRBD1 was called by the table and not checked on the DNA. TRBV21-1 represents a pseudogene. The CDR3 has 18 amino acids. CDR3 sequence reads: CASSDMGTGNMNTGELLF. CDR3 sequence (DNA): TGTGCCAGCAGCGACATGGGGACAGGGAACATGAACACCGGGGAGCTGCTTTTT.

The V gene is TRBV7-9, the J gene TRBJ1-5, with TRBD1 matching 12 bases. The J segment lost 4 bases and the V segment lost 0 bases, leaving 1 base of the junction unmatched. This CDR3 region has 16 residues. Per germline, CDR1 SEHNR and CDR2 FQNEAQ (reference sequence). The CDR3 DNA follows: TGTGCCAGCAGCTTAGCGGGACAGGGGGCTAATCAGCCCCAGCATTTT. The encoded protein is CASSLAGQGANQPQHF.

The rearrangement joins TRBV27 to TRBJ1-1; D call uncertain. The CDR3 is 14 residues long. Per the germline V gene, CDR1 is MNHEY and CDR2 is SMNVEV (reference sequence). Trimming pared 5 bases from V and 8 bases from J, leaving 18 bases between. DNA for the CDR3: TGTGCCAGCAGTCTCAACATTGTGGGCAGGGAAGCTTTCTTT. It codes for CASSLNIVGREAFF.

The rearrangement uses TRBV5-1 and TRBJ1-5; D gene uncertain. Trimming removed 0 bases at V and 9 bases at J, with 16 bases between. Germline CDR1 is SGHRS and CDR2 is YFSETQ. The CDR3 covers 15 residues. CDR3 sequence: CASSLDTEGAGPQHF. For the CDR3, the DNA is TGCGCCAGCAGCTTGGATACCGAGGGAGCGGGGCCCCAGCATTTT.

The V and J genes are TRBV2 and TRBJ2-4; the D gene is possibly TRBD1 (5 bases). V lost 2 bases, J lost 1 base, and 9 bases lay in between. This CDR3 has 15 amino acids. Germline-derived CDR1 and CDR2 are SNHLY and FYNNEI. CDR3 DNA sequence: TGTGCCAGCAGTGAAAGGGGTCTGGCCAAAAACATTCAGTACTTC. Protein: CASSERGLAKNIQYF.

The chain employs TRBV5-6 and TRBJ2-7, with no clear D. V was clipped by 5 bases and J by 0 bases, with 12 bases between them. The CDR3 totals 14 residues. The germline V gene has CDR1 SGHDT and CDR2 YYEEEE. CDR3 nucleotides: TGTGCCAGCAGTTATGCCCTGAGCTCCTACGAGCAGTACTTC. Encoded protein: CASSYALSSYEQYF.

This clone has only one observation. This rearrangement joins TRBV11-2 to TRBJ1-6; 7 positions agree with TRBD1. The CDR3 is 15 residues long. Germline-derived CDR1 and CDR2 are SGHAT and FQNNGV. V lost 5 bases to trimming and J lost 9 bases; unmatched junction nucleotides: 10. The CDR3 reads CASSPLTGISSPLHF. The CDR3 nucleotides are TGTGCCAGCAGCCCGCTGACAGGGATAAGTTCACCCCTCCACTTT.

This sequence joins TRBV2 and TRBJ1-2, with TRBD1 matching over 8 bases. V was clipped by 6 bases and J by 7 bases; unmatched bases: 4. The CDR3 sequence is 12 residues long. Germline lookup yields CDR1 SNHLY and CDR2 FYNNEI. The CDR3 loop is CASSPDRAGYTF. The CDR3 nucleotides are TGTGCCAGCAGCCCGGACAGGGCTGGCTACACCTTC.

V is TRBV4-1 and J is TRBJ2-7; 10 nucleotides line up with TRBD1. This CDR3 spans 15 amino acids. Trimming cost V 4 bases and J 6 bases; bases outside gene matches: 9. Germline V CDR1 and CDR2: MGHRA, YSYEKL. CDR3 coding DNA: TGCGCCAGCAGCCCTTCCGGGACAGGGGAGGGCGAGCAGTACTTC. It yields the protein CASSPSGTGEGEQYF.

On this clone itself: Other DNA sequences within the sample encode an identical CDR3. The chain carries TRBV18 and TRBJ1-1; D possibly corresponds to TRBD1 (6 bases). CDR1 is KGHSH, CDR2 LQKENI, per germline. CDR3 length equals 15 residues. The V gene lost 2 bases and the J gene lost 0 bases, with 10 bases spanning the gap. The CDR3 spells CASSPSTGLNTEAFF. CDR3 bases: TGTGCCAGCTCACCATCTACAGGGCTGAACACTGAAGCTTTCTTT.

The rearrangement joins TRBV28 to TRBJ1-4; no clear D gene. Germline CDR1 is MDHEN and CDR2 is SYDVKM. This CDR3 has 11 residues. V lost 6 bases, J lost 5 bases, and 4 bases lay in between. The CDR3 DNA follows: TGTGCCAGCAGCCTAAATGAAAAACTGTTTTTT. Its translation: CASSLNEKLFF.

This clone is a singleton in its sample. This chain joins TRBV5-4 and TRBJ1-2, with TRBD1 as a possible D gene (5 bases). Germline loops: CDR1 SGHNT, CDR2 YYREEE (reference sequence). V lost 0 bases and J lost 8, with 11 bases in between. The CDR3 spans 13 residues. CDR3 region: CASSLGPGLGYTF. The CDR3 DNA is TGTGCCAGCAGCTTGGGGCCAGGGCTGGGCTACACCTTC.

The CDR3 sequence: CASSTPGTGFVTQYF. The DNA for the CDR3 is TGTGCCAGTAGTACCCCCGGGACAGGGTTTGTTACGCAGTATTTT. The chain uses TRBV19 and TRBJ2-3; 9 bases match TRBD1. This CDR3 contains 15 residues. The J segment lost 8 bases and the V segment lost 4 bases, leaving 10 bases of the junction unmatched. Per germline, CDR1 LNHDA and CDR2 SQIVND (reference sequence).

The V call is TRBV7-3, the J call TRBJ1-2; tentatively, D is TRBD1 (6 bases). Germline V lookup: CDR1 SGHTA, CDR2 FQGTGA. V lost 4 bases to trimming and J lost 7 bases, with 10 bases between them. There are 12 residues in the CDR3. In DNA, the CDR3 is TGTGCCAGCAGCTCACAGGGAGGTGGCTACACCTTC. Translated, it gives CASSSQGGGYTF.

This chain uses TRBV28 with TRBJ1-2, with D hard to call. Germline CDR1 is MDHEN and CDR2 is SYDVKM. There are 13 residues in the CDR3. The V end lost 5 bases, the J end lost 1 base, and 8 bases lay between the germline ends. Here the CDR3 DNA reads TGTGCCAGCAGTAGACGGAATAACTATGGCTACACCTTC. Residues: CASSRRNNYGYTF.

This clone was found once. J is TRBJ2-1 and V is TRBV7-2; TRBD2 matches at 9 bases. J was trimmed by 4 bases and V by 1 base; bases with no gene match: 2. CDR1 is SGHTA and CDR2 is FQGNSA in the germline V gene. CDR3 length: 15 residues. The CDR3 DNA sequence: TGTGCCAGCAGCTTAGAGACTAGCGGATACAATGAGCAGTTCTTC. As protein: CASSLETSGYNEQFF. Full variable domain (rest looked up from reference TRBV7-2 and TRBJ2-1): GAGVSQSPSNKVTEKGKDVELRCDPISGHTALYWYRQSLGQGLEFLIYFQGNSAPDKSGLPSDRFSAERTGGSVSTLTIQRTQQEDSAVYLCASSLETSGYNEQFFGPGTRLTVL.

Here the CDR3 reads CASSLRAGLALETQYF. The CDR3 nucleotides are TGTGCCAGCAGCTTAAGGGCAGGACTAGCGTTAGAGACCCAGTACTTC. This sequence joins TRBV7-2 and TRBJ2-5, with 9 bases fitting TRBD2. The CDR3 contains 16 residues. Germline V gives CDR1 SGHTA, CDR2 FQGNSA. V dropped 2 bases and J dropped 4; count of bases not matched to a gene: 8.

This chain uses TRBV5-1 with TRBJ1-5, with D perhaps TRBD1 (6 bases). CDR3 length: 14 residues. V lost 2 bases, J lost 5 bases, and 11 bases lay in between. CDR1 and CDR2 (germline): SGHRS, YFSETQ. The CDR3 loop reads CASSFGGLHQPQHF. For the CDR3, the DNA is TGCGCCAGCAGCTTTGGGGGGCTTCATCAGCCCCAGCATTTT.

J is TRBJ1-6 and V is TRBV11-2; unclear D gene. The V gene lost 5 bases and the J gene lost 3 bases, with 20 bases spanning the gap. This CDR3 has 18 amino acids. The germline V gene has CDR1 SGHAT and CDR2 FQNNGV. The CDR3 loop reads CASSTEPRVAGYNSPLHF. CDR3 DNA sequence: TGTGCCAGCAGCACCGAACCCCGGGTCGCAGGCTATAATTCACCCCTCCACTTT.

CDR3 region: CASSEVGRAYEQYF. Here the CDR3 DNA reads TGTGCCAGCAGTGAGGTCGGGAGGGCCTACGAGCAGTACTTC. The V gene is TRBV2, the J gene TRBJ2-7; 8 bases are a match to TRBD2. Germline-derived CDR1 and CDR2 are SNHLY and FYNNEI. Trimming took 3 bases from V and 2 from J; bases not matched to a gene: 3. CDR3 length: 14 residues.

This chain connects TRBV5-6 to TRBJ2-5; perhaps TRBD2 as D (6 bases). V dropped 4 bases and J dropped 2 bases, with 18 bases sitting between them. Germline V CDR1 and CDR2: SGHDT, YYEEEE. The CDR3 has 16 amino acids. CDR3 bases: TGTGCCAGCAGCCCCCTAGGACACGGGAGACAAGAGACCCAGTACTTC. As protein: CASSPLGHGRQETQYF.

The chain uses TRBV4-1 and TRBJ2-3; 8 positions match TRBD2. Germline lookup yields CDR1 MGHRA and CDR2 YSYEKL. V was clipped by 0 bases and J by 4 bases; unmatched bases: 0. CDR3 length equals 14 residues. CDR3: CASSQELAADTQYF. The CDR3, as DNA: TGCGCCAGCAGCCAAGAACTAGCGGCAGATACGCAGTATTTT.

The chain links TRBV6-4 to TRBJ1-5; unclear D gene. The V gene lost 1 base and the J gene lost 5 bases, with 21 bases spanning the gap. Germline V gives CDR1 MRHNA, CDR2 SNTAGT. The CDR3 is 18 residues long. The CDR3 DNA sequence: TGTGCCAGCAGTGACTGCTCACGGACGGCTCGACCTGATCAGCCCCAGCATTTT. This translates into CASSDCSRTARPDQPQHF.

This clone has only one observation. V is TRBV6-1 and J is TRBJ2-3; D is ambiguous. Trimming stripped 4 bases from V and 3 bases from J, with 8 bases between. Germline loops: CDR1 MNHNS, CDR2 SASEGT. The CDR3 spans 13 residues. The CDR3: CASSAGVTDTQYF. CDR3 sequence (DNA): TGTGCCAGCAGTGCAGGAGTAACAGATACGCAGTATTTT.

Only a few counts were recorded for this clone. The chain employs TRBV5-8 and TRBJ1-3; 9 bases align to TRBD1. Trimming at V came to 5 bases and at J to 7 bases, leaving 22 bases not matched to a gene. Germline V gene lookup returns CDR1 SGHTS and CDR2 YDEGEE. This CDR3 is 19 amino acids long. The CDR3 DNA reads as TGTGCCAGCAGACCTGGACAGGGGTTCCGCCTAGGCCAGGGGAACACCATATATTTT. Translation gives CASRPGQGFRLGQGNTIYF.

This clone appeared a single time. The rearrangement uses TRBV30 and TRBJ2-7; D is unclear. The CDR3 length is 13 residues. CDR1 is GTSNPN, CDR2 SVGIG, per germline (reference sequence). The V end was cut by 2 bases, the J end by 0 bases, with 8 bases between. This CDR3 is CAWSHPFSYEQYF. The DNA of the CDR3 is TGTGCCTGGAGTCACCCCTTCTCCTACGAGCAGTACTTC.